Detailed here is one T cell receptor (beta chain). The sample is drawn from a study of glioma-infiltrating T cells after dendritic cell vaccination. Looking at the study overall: Patients received autologous tumor lysate-pulsed dendritic cell vaccination between about 2002 and 2013.

Documented time point: after dendritic cell vaccination, including at tumor progression/relapse. All glioblastoma patients lacked an isocitrate dehydrogenase mutation. Germline V gives CDR1 SGHTS, CDR2 YDEGEE. CDR3 size: 13 residues. The ends lost 4 bases at V and 4 bases at J; junction bases unmatched: 2. Primers: 60 V beta forward and 13 J beta reverse. The method was immunoSEQ multiplex PCR; TCRdb's version includes in-frame clones alone and lacks a portion of them. The data show tens of thousands of clones, roughly 84% seen once. The clonotype comes from a human donor with glioblastoma. The gene calls are TRBV5-8 and TRBJ2-7; 10 bases agree with TRBD2. The sample here was blood, taken after dendritic cell vaccination. DNA for the CDR3: TGTGCCAGCAGCAAAGCGGGGGGGTACGAGCAGTACTTC. Translating gives CASSKAGGYEQYF.